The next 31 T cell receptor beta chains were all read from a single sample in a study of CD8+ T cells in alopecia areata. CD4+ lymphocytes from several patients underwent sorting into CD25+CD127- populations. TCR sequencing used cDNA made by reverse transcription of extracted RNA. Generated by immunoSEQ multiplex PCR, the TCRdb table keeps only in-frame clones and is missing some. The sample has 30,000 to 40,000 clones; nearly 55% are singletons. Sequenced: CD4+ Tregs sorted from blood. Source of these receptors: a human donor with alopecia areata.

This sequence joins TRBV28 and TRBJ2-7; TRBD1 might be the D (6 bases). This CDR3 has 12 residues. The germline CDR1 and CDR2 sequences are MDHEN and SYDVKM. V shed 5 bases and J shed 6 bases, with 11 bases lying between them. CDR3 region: CASSKGVREQYF. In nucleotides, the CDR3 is TGTGCCAGCAGTAAGGGGGTCCGCGAGCAGTACTTC.

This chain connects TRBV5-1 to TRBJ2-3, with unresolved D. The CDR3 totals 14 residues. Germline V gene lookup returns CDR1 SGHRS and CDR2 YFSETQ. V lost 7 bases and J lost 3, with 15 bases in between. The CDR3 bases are TGCGCCAGCTACTCCTCGGGCATTACAGATACGCAGTATTTT. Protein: CASYSSGITDTQYF.

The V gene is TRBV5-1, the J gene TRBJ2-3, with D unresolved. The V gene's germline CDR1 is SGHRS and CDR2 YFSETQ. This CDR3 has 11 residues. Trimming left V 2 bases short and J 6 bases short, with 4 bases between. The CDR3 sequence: CASSLDDTQYF. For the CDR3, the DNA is TGCGCCAGCAGCTTAGACGATACGCAGTATTTT.

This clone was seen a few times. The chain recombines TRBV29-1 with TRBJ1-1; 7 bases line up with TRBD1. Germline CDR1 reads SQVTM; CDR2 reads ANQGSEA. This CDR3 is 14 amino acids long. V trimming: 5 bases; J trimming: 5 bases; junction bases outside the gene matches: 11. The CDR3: CSVPNLGGRTEAFF. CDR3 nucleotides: TGCAGCGTTCCAAATTTAGGGGGCCGGACTGAAGCTTTCTTT.

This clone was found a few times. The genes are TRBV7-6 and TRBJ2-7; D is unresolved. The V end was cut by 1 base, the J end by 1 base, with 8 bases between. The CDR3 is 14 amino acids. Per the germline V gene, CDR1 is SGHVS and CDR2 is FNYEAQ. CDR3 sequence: CASSLVAGSYEQYF. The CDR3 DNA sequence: TGTGCCAGCAGCTTAGTCGCAGGTTCCTACGAGCAGTACTTC. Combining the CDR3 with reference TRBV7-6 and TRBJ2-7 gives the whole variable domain GAGVSQSPRYKVTKRGQDVALRCDPISGHVSLYWYRQALGQGPEFLTYFNYEAQQDKSGLPNDRFSAERPEGSISTLTIQRTEQRDSAMYRCASSLVAGSYEQYFGPGTRLTVT.

DNA for the CDR3: TGTGCCAGCAGCCTCATCCCGGGACTAGTCCAAGAGACCCAGTACTTC. This encodes CASSLIPGLVQETQYF. This chain joins TRBV7-2 and TRBJ2-5; TRBD2 agrees at 8 bases. The ends lost 5 bases at V and 1 base at J; junction bases unmatched: 9. The CDR3 is 16 amino acids. Germline-derived CDR1 and CDR2 are SGHTA and FQGNSA. The whole variable domain, remainder taken from reference TRBV7-2 and TRBJ2-5, is GAGVSQSPSNKVTEKGKDVELRCDPISGHTALYWYRQSLGQGLEFLIYFQGNSAPDKSGLPSDRFSAERTGGSVSTLTIQRTQQEDSAVYLCASSLIPGLVQETQYFGPGTRLLVL.

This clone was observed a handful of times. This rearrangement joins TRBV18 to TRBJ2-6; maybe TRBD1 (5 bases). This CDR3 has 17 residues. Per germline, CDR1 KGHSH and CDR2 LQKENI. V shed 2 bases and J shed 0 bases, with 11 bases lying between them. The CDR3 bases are TGTGCCAGCTCACCATGGAGCAGGGTCTCTGGGGCCAACGTCCTGACTTTC. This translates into CASSPWSRVSGANVLTF.

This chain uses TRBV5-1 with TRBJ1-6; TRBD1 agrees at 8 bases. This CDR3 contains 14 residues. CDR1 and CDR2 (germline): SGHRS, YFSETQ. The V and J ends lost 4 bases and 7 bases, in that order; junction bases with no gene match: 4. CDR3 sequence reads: CASSRDRRNSPLHF. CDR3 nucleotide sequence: TGCGCCAGCAGCAGGGACAGGCGAAATTCACCCCTCCACTTT.

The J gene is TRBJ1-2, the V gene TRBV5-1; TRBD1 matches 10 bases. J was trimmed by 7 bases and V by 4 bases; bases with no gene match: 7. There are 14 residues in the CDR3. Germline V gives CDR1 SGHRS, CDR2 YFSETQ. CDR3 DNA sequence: TGCGCCAGCAGCCAGACCGGGACAGGGGCTGGCTACACCTTC. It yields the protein CASSQTGTGAGYTF.

The DNA for the CDR3 is TGCGCCAGCAGCTTCACGGGGGGTGGCAATCAGCCCCAGCATTTT. Its protein product is CASSFTGGGNQPQHF. The V and J genes are TRBV5-1 and TRBJ1-5, with D tentatively TRBD1 (5 bases). This CDR3 is 15 amino acids long. Germline V gene sequence: CDR1 SGHRS, CDR2 YFSETQ. Deletions cut 2 bases from V and 2 bases from J, with 11 bases between.

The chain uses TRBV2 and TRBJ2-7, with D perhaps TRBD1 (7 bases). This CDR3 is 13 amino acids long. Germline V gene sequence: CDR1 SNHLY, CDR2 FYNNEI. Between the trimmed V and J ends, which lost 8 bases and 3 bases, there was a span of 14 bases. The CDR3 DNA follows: TGTGCCAGCTGGGGGGACAGACTCTACGAGCAGTACTTC. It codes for CASWGDRLYEQYF.

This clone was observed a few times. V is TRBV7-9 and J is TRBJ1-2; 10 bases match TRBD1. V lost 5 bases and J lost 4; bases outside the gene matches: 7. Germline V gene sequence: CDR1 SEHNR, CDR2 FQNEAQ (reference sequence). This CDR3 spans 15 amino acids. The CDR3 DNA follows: TGTGCCAGCAGCGGACCGGGACAGGGGTCCTATGGCTACACCTTC. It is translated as CASSGPGQGSYGYTF.

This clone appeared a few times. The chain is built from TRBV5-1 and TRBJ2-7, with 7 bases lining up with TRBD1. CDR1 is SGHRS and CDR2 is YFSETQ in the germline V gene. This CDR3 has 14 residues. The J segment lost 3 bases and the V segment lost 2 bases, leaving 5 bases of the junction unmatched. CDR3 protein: CASSLPTGNYEQYF. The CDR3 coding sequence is TGCGCCAGCAGCTTACCGACAGGGAACTACGAGCAGTACTTC.

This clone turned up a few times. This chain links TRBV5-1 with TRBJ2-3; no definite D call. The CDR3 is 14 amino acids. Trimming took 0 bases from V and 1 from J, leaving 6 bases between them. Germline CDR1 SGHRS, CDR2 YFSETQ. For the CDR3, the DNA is TGCGCCAGCAGCTTGGACGGCGGCACAGATACGCAGTATTTT. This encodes CASSLDGGTDTQYF.

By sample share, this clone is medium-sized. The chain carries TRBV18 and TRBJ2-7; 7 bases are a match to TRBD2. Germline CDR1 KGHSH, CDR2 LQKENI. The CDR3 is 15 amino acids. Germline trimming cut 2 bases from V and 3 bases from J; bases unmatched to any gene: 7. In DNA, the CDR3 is TGTGCCAGCTCACCAACACTGGGAGGGGTCTACGAGCAGTACTTC. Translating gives CASSPTLGGVYEQYF.

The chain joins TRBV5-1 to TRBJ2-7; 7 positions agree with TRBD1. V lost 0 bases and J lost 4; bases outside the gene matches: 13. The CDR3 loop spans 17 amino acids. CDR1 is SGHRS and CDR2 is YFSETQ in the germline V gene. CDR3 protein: CASSLGYSSSTGYEQYF. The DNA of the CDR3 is TGCGCCAGCAGCTTGGGTTATTCCTCCTCGACAGGGTACGAGCAGTACTTC.

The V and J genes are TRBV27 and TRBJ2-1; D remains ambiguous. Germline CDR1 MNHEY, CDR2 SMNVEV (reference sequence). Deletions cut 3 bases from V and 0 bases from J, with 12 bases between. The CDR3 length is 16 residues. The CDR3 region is CASSFSAPSSYNEQFF. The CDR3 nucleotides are TGTGCCAGCAGTTTCTCGGCGCCGAGCTCCTACAATGAGCAGTTCTTC.

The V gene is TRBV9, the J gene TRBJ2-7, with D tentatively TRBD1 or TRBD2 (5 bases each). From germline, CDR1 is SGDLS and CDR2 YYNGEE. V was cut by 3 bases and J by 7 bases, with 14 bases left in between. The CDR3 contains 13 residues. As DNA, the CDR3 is TGTGCCAGCAGCGAGGACATCTGGGGGGAGCAGTACTTC. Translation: CASSEDIWGEQYF.

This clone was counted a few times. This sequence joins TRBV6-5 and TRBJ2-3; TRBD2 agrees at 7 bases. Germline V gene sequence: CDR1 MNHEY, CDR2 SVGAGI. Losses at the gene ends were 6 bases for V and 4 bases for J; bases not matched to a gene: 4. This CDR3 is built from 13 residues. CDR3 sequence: CASSWEGSDTQYF. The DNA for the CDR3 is TGTGCCAGCAGCTGGGAGGGCTCAGATACGCAGTATTTT.

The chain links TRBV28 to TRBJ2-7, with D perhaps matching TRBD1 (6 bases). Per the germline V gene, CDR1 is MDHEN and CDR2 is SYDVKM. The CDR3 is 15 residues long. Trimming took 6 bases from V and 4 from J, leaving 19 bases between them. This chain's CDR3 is CASRTSPGQPYEQYF. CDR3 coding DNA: TGTGCCAGCAGGACCTCCCCAGGACAGCCATACGAGCAGTACTTC.

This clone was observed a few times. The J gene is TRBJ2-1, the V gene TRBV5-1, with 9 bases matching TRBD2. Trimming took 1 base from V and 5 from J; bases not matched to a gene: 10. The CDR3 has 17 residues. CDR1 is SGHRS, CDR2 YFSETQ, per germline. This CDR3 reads CASSLTFGGRAHNEQFF. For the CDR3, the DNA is TGCGCCAGCAGCTTGACGTTCGGCGGGAGGGCTCACAATGAGCAGTTCTTC.

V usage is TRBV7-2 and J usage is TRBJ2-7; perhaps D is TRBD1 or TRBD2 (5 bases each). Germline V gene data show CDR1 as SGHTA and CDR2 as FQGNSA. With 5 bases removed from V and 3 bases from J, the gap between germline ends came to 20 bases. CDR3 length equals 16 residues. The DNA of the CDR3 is TGTGCCAGCAGCCCGGATGGGGGAACTCTTGTCTACGAGCAGTACTTC. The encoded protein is CASSPDGGTLVYEQYF.

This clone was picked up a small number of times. The CDR3 DNA follows: TGCGCCAGCAGCTTGGCAACTAGCGGGATCAATGAGCAGTTCTTC. This gives the protein CASSLATSGINEQFF. V gene TRBV5-1 combines with J gene TRBJ2-1, with 10 bases lining up with TRBD2. The CDR3 covers 15 residues. From germline, CDR1 is SGHRS and CDR2 YFSETQ. V was pared by 0 bases and J by 6 bases, with 3 bases of the junction left unmatched.

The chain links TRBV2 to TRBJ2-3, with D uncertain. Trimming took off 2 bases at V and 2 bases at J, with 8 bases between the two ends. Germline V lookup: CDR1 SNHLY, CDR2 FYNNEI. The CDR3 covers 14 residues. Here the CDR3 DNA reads TGTGCCAGCAGTGAACTCGGTTACACAGATACGCAGTATTTT. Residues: CASSELGYTDTQYF.

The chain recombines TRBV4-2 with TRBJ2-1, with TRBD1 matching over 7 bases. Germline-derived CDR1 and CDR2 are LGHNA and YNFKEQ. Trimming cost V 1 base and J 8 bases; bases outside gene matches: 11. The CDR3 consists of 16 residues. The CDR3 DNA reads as TGTGCCAGCAGCCAAGGCGTTCGAGACAGGGTGGATGAGCAGTTCTTC. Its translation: CASSQGVRDRVDEQFF.

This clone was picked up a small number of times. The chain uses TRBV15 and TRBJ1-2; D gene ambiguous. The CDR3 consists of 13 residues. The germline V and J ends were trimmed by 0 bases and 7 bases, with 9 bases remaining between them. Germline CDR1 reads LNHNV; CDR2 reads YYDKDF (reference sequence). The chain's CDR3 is CATSRDGLLGYTF. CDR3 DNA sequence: TGTGCCACCAGCAGAGACGGGCTTCTTGGCTACACCTTC.

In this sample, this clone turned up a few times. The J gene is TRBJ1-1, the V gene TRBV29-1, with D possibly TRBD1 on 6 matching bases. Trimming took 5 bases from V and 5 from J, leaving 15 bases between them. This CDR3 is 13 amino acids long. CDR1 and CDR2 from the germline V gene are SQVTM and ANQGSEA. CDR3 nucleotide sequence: TGCAGCGTTAGTCGGGGGGCTGGTACTGAAGCTTTCTTT. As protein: CSVSRGAGTEAFF.

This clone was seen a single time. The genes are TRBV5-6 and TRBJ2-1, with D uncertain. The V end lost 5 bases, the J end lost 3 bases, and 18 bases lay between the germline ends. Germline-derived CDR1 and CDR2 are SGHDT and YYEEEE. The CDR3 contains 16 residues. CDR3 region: CASSPEPAPRYNEQFF. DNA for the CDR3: TGTGCCAGCAGTCCTGAGCCCGCCCCGCGCTACAATGAGCAGTTCTTC.

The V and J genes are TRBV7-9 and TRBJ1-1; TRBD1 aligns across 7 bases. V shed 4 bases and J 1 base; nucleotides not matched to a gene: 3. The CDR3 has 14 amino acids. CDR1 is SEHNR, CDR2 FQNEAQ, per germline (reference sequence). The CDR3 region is CASSSDRANTEAFF. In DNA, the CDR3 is TGTGCCAGCAGCTCCGACAGGGCGAACACTGAAGCTTTCTTT.

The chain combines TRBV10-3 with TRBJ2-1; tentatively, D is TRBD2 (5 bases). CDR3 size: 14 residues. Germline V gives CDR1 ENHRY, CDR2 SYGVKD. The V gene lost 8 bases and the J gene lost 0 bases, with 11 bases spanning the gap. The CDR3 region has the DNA TGTGCCATCGGAGGAGAGAGCTCCTACAATGAGCAGTTCTTC. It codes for CAIGGESSYNEQFF.

The CDR3 nucleotides read TGTGCCAGCAGCTTAGGGGACAGGGGGTCCTACGAGCAGTACTTC. Its protein product is CASSLGDRGSYEQYF. This chain links TRBV7-9 with TRBJ2-7; 11 positions agree with TRBD1. Germline V gives CDR1 SEHNR, CDR2 FQNEAQ (reference sequence). The ends lost 1 base at V and 1 base at J; junction bases unmatched: 0. This CDR3 comprises 15 residues.